The 17 T cell receptor beta chains listed next were all sequenced from one sample in a study of radiotherapy plus CTLA-4 blockade in lung cancer. The assay was immunoSEQ multiplex PCR, and TCRdb's table has in-frame clones only and misses some. The table includes over 100,000 clones, roughly four fifths detected once. Sequences were derived from peripheral blood, sampled from a patient treated with radiotherapy plus ipilimumab. Receptors originate from a human donor with non-small cell lung cancer that progressed on radiotherapy plus ipilimumab. Some clones in this sample may be carry-over from other donors' samples.

This chain links TRBV16 with TRBJ1-4, with D possibly being TRBD1 (5 bases). Germline-derived CDR1 and CDR2 are KGHSY and FQNENV. The length of the CDR3 is 15 residues. The V and J ends lost 1 base and 8 bases respectively, with 14 bases between them. CDR3 sequence reads: CASSQWDRLGEKLFF. In DNA, the CDR3 is TGTGCCAGCAGCCAATGGGACCGCCTCGGAGAAAAACTGTTTTTT.

The rearrangement links TRBV4-2 to TRBJ2-5; 12 nucleotides line up with TRBD2. The ends lost 4 bases at V and 5 bases at J; junction bases unmatched: 11. The CDR3 has 17 residues. Germline V CDR1 and CDR2: LGHNA, YNFKEQ. CDR3 sequence: CASSPSRTSGASETQYF. For the CDR3, the DNA is TGTGCCAGCAGCCCATCAAGGACTAGCGGGGCCAGTGAGACCCAGTACTTC.

V gene TRBV4-2 combines with J gene TRBJ1-1; TRBD1 aligns across 7 bases. The CDR3 is 14 amino acids. Germline CDR1 reads LGHNA; CDR2 reads YNFKEQ. V trimming: 4 bases; J trimming: 5 bases; junction bases outside the gene matches: 7. The chain's CDR3 is CASSPQGGITEAFF. The CDR3 region has the DNA TGTGCCAGCAGCCCTCAGGGGGGGATTACTGAAGCTTTCTTT.

The V call is TRBV6-5, the J call TRBJ1-1; the D is unclear. Germline lookup yields CDR1 MNHEY and CDR2 SVGAGI. Deletions cut 6 bases from V and 1 base from J, with 12 bases between. CDR3 length: 14 amino acids. CDR3 amino acids: CASRLSRTNTEAFF. For the CDR3, the DNA is TGTGCCAGCAGGTTGTCCCGGACGAACACTGAAGCTTTCTTT.

The rearrangement uses TRBV7-9 and TRBJ1-1; D unresolved. The CDR3 is 12 amino acids. CDR1 is SEHNR, CDR2 FQNEAQ, per germline (reference sequence). Trimming shortened V by 1 base and J by 10 bases, and 10 bases separated the two germline ends. In DNA form, the CDR3 reads TGTGCCAGCAGCTTAGTCCGGAGTCGAGCTTTCTTT. It is translated as CASSLVRSRAFF.

The chain uses TRBV5-1 and TRBJ1-2; 7 bases fit TRBD1. CDR1 and CDR2 from the germline V gene are SGHRS and YFSETQ. The CDR3 is 15 residues long. The V segment lost 4 bases and the J segment 5 bases; nucleotides outside the gene matches: 11. CDR3 nucleotides: TGCGCCAGCAGCGGCGTGGGCAGGGGGTTTTATGGCTACACCTTC. It encodes CASSGVGRGFYGYTF.

The CDR3 loop reads CASSYLYREAFF. The DNA for the CDR3 is TGTGCCAGCAGTTATCTGTACAGGGAAGCTTTCTTT. The J gene is TRBJ1-1, the V gene TRBV28, with D possibly being TRBD1 (5 bases). V gave up 4 bases and J gave up 8 bases, with 11 bases separating them. Looked up from germline, CDR1 is MDHEN and CDR2 is SYDVKM. This CDR3 comprises 12 residues. Full variable domain (missing parts from reference TRBV28 and TRBJ1-1): DVKVTQSSRYLVKRTGEKVFLECVQDMDHENMFWYRQDPGLGLRLIYFSYDVKMKEKGDIPEGYSVSREKKERFSLILESASTNQTSMYLCASSYLYREAFFGQGTRLTVV.

The genes are TRBV5-6 and TRBJ2-3; TRBD1 is a possible D gene (6 bases). Deletions cut 3 bases from V and 3 bases from J, with 11 bases between. The CDR3 sequence is 14 residues long. The germline V gene has CDR1 SGHDT and CDR2 YYEEEE. The CDR3, as DNA: TGTGCCAGCAGCTCCATACAGGGTACAGATACGCAGTATTTT. Its protein product is CASSSIQGTDTQYF.

This chain links TRBV4-1 with TRBJ2-7; 8 bases are a match to TRBD1. This CDR3 is built from 15 residues. CDR1 and CDR2 (germline): MGHRA, YSYEKL. After removal of 3 bases from V and 2 bases from J, the junction contained 6 bases not matched to a gene. The CDR3 spells CASSHGQGGTYEQYF. CDR3 DNA: TGCGCCAGCAGCCATGGACAGGGAGGTACCTACGAGCAGTACTTC.

This chain joins TRBV4-2 and TRBJ2-2, with D possibly being TRBD2 (6 bases). CDR3 length: 15 residues. Between the trimmed V and J ends, which lost 1 base and 5 bases, there was a span of 11 bases. Per the germline V gene, CDR1 is LGHNA and CDR2 is YNFKEQ. For the CDR3, the DNA is TGTGCCAGCAGCCAAGGAGTCCTAGCGACCGGGGAGCTGTTTTTT. This codes for CASSQGVLATGELFF.

The chain joins TRBV5-1 to TRBJ1-1, with unresolved D. The ends were cut back, 7 bases at V and 1 base at J, with 14 bases in the middle. Germline CDR1 reads SGHRS; CDR2 reads YFSETQ. There are 14 residues in the CDR3. The CDR3 loop reads CASGEAVGNTEAFF. Here the CDR3 DNA reads TGCGCCAGCGGGGAAGCGGTTGGGAACACTGAAGCTTTCTTT.

The chain employs TRBV30 and TRBJ1-5; D remains ambiguous. The CDR3 runs to 13 residues. V shed 1 base and J shed 3 bases, with 7 bases lying between them. Germline CDR1 and CDR2: GTSNPN and SVGIG (reference sequence). The CDR3 DNA is TGTGCCTGGAGTGCGCGGGACAATCAGCCCCAGCATTTT. Residues: CAWSARDNQPQHF.

The chain is built from TRBV28 and TRBJ1-5, with 11 bases fitting TRBD1. V trimming: 5 bases; J trimming: 5 bases; junction bases outside the gene matches: 2. The CDR3 is 14 amino acids. Germline V lookup: CDR1 MDHEN, CDR2 SYDVKM. CDR3 DNA sequence: TGTGCCAGCAGTGGGACAGGGGGTGATCAGCCCCAGCATTTT. Encoded protein: CASSGTGGDQPQHF.

The V gene is TRBV19, the J gene TRBJ1-4, with D perhaps matching TRBD1 (6 bases). The CDR3 contains 16 residues. Germline V CDR1 and CDR2: LNHDA, SQIVND (reference sequence). The V end was cut by 11 bases, the J end by 4 bases, with 23 bases between. The DNA for the CDR3 is TGTGCCTCTAGACAGAGGGGGGCCGCCTATAATGAAAAACTGTTTTTT. The encoded protein is CASRQRGAAYNEKLFF. Using reference TRBV19 and TRBJ1-4 for the parts outside the CDR3, the full variable domain is DGGITQSPKYLFRKEGQNVTLSCEQNLNHDAMYWYRQDPGQGLRLIYYSQIVNDFQKGDIAEGYSVSREKKESFPLTVTSAQKNPTAFYLCASRQRGAAYNEKLFFGSGTQLSVL.

The gene calls are TRBV18 and TRBJ2-3; the D is unclear. The CDR3 length is 16 residues. Germline values: CDR1 KGHSH, CDR2 LQKENI. Trimming pared 0 bases from V and 1 base from J, leaving 11 bases between. The DNA for the CDR3 is TGTGCCAGCTCACCACCCATCAGCTACCGCACAGATACGCAGTATTTT. As protein: CASSPPISYRTDTQYF.

The chain has TRBV11-2 and TRBJ2-1, with 10 nucleotides matching TRBD2. V lost 5 bases and J lost 7; bases outside the gene matches: 8. Germline CDR1 reads SGHAT; CDR2 reads FQNNGV. The CDR3 length is 15 residues. The CDR3 loop is CASSRPPSGRNEQFF. CDR3 coding DNA: TGTGCCAGCAGCCGACCACCTAGCGGGAGAAATGAGCAGTTCTTC.

The chain links TRBV29-1 to TRBJ1-5; 9 positions match TRBD1. V shed 6 bases, J shed 4 bases, and the junction held 4 bases outside the gene matches. The CDR3 is 13 residues long. The V gene's germline CDR1 is SQVTM and CDR2 ANQGSEA. The CDR3 reads CSVKQGANQPQHF. In DNA form, the CDR3 reads TGCAGCGTGAAACAGGGGGCGAATCAGCCCCAGCATTTT. The entire variable domain, with the rest obtained from reference TRBV29-1 and TRBJ1-5, is as follows: SAVISQKPSRDICQRGTSLTIQCQVDSQVTMMFWYRQQPGQSLTLIATANQGSEATYESGFVIDKFPISRPNLTFSTLTVSNMSPEDSSIYLCSVKQGANQPQHFGDGTRLSIL.